This T cell receptor (beta chain) was obtained from a study of T cells after yellow fever vaccination. On the study more broadly: Low-cell-number fractions underwent preparation using SMART-Seq v4 Ultra Low Input. Study-level findings and limits: The booster saw the reappearance of most primary-vaccination clones (approximately 97% CD4, around 88% CD8). Any FACS-sorted repertoire could hold abundant clonotypes that contaminate it from the bulk population.

Production of TCR cDNA was by 5'RACE template switching, which also added a universal primer site and UMIs. TCRdb re-called the 5' RACE reads through MiXCR, storing one row per CDR3 protein. This sample has more than 35,000 distinct CDR3 sequences, with about 7% found just once. This clonotype has at least ten counts. The CDR3 has 14 residues. Deletions cut 1 base from V and 5 bases from J, with 13 bases between. CDR1 and CDR2 from the germline V gene are SGHRS and YFSETQ. The J gene is TRBJ2-7, the V gene TRBV5-1, with unresolved D. Sequencing was performed on CD8+ T cells not binding an NS4B(214-222) dextramer, sorted from PBMCs, taken 45 days after the yellow fever booster vaccination. The clonotype comes from a man aged 25 to 40 who received the YFV17D yellow fever vaccine. The CDR3 coding sequence is TGCGCCAGCAGCTTGCAGTTTCCCACTGACGAGCAGTACTTC. Encoded protein: CASSLQFPTDEQYF. The entire variable domain, with the rest obtained from reference TRBV5-1 and TRBJ2-7, is as follows: KAGVTQTPRYLIKTRGQQVTLSCSPISGHRSVSWYQQTPGQGLQFLFEYFSETQRNKGNFPGRFSGRQFSNSRSEMNVSTLELGDSALYLCASSLQFPTDEQYFGPGTRLTVT.